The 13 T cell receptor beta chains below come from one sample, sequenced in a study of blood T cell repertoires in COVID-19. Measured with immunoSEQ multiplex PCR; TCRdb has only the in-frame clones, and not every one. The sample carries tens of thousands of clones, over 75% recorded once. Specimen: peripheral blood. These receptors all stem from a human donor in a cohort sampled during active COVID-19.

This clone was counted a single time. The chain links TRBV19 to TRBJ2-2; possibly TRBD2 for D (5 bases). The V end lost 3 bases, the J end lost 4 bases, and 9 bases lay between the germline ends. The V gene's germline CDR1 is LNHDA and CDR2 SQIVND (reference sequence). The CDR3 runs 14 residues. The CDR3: CASSMASSTGELFF. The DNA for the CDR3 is TGTGCCAGTAGTATGGCTAGCAGCACCGGGGAGCTGTTTTTT.

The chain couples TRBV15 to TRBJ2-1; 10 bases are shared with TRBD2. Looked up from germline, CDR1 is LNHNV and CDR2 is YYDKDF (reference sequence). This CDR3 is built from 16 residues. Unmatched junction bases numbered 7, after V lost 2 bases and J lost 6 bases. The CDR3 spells CATSRHTSGTGNEQFF. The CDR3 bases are TGTGCCACCAGCAGACATACTAGCGGGACCGGCAATGAGCAGTTCTTC.

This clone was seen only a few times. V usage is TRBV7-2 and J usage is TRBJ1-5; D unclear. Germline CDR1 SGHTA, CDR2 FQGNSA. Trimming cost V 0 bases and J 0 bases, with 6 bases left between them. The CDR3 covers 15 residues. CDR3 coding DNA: TGTGCCAGCAGCTTAGCCCCCGGTAGCAATCAGCCCCAGCATTTT. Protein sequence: CASSLAPGSNQPQHF.

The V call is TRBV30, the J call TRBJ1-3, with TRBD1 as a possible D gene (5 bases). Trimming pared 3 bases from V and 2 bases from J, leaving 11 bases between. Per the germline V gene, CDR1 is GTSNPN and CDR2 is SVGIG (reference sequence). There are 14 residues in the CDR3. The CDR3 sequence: CAWRGGVTGNTIYF. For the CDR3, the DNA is TGTGCCTGGAGAGGAGGGGTTACTGGAAACACCATATATTTT.

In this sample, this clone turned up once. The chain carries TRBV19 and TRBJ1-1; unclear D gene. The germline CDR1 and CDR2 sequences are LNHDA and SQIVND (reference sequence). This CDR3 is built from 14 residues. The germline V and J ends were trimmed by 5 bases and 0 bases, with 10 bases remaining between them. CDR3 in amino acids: CASSLGVLNTEAFF. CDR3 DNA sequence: TGTGCCAGTAGTCTCGGGGTATTGAACACTGAAGCTTTCTTT.

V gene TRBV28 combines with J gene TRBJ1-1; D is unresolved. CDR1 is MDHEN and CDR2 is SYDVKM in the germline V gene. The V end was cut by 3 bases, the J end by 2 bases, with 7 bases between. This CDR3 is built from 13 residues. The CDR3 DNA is TGTGCCAGCAGTTTGTCTTTCAACACTGAAGCTTTCTTT. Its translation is CASSLSFNTEAFF. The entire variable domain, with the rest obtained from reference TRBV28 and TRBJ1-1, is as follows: DVKVTQSSRYLVKRTGEKVFLECVQDMDHENMFWYRQDPGLGLRLIYFSYDVKMKEKGDIPEGYSVSREKKERFSLILESASTNQTSMYLCASSLSFNTEAFFGQGTRLTVV.

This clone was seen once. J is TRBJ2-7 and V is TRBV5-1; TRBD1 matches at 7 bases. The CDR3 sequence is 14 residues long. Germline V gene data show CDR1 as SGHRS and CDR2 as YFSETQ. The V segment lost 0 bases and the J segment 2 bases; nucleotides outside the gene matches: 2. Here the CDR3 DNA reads TGCGCCAGCAGCTTGGTGCAGGGGGCCTACGAGCAGTACTTC. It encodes CASSLVQGAYEQYF.

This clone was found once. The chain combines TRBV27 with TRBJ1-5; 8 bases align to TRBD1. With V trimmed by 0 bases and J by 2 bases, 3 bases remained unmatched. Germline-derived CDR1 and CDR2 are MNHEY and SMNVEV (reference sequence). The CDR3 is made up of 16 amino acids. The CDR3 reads CASSLSGQGGNQPQHF. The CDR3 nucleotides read TGTGCCAGCAGTTTATCTGGACAGGGTGGCAATCAGCCCCAGCATTTT.

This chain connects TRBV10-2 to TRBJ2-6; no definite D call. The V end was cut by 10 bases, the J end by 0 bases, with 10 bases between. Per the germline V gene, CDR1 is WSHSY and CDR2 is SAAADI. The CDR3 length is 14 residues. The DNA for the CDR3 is TGCGCCACCCTGATAGACTCTGGGGCCAACGTCCTGACTTTC. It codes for CATLIDSGANVLTF.

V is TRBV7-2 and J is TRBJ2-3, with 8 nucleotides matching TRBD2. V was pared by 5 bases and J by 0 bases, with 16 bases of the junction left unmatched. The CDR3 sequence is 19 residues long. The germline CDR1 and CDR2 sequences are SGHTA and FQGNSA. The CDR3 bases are TGTGCCAGCAGCCCCGCCCCGGGGAATAGCGGGACCAGCACAGATACGCAGTATTTT. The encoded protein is CASSPAPGNSGTSTDTQYF.

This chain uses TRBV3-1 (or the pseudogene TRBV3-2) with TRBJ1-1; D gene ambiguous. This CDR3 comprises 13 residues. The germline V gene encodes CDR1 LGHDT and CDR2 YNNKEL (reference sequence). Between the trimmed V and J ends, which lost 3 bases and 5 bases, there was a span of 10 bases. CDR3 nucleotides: TGTGCCAGCAGCCAGGGGAGGTGGACTGAAGCTTTCTTT. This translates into CASSQGRWTEAFF.

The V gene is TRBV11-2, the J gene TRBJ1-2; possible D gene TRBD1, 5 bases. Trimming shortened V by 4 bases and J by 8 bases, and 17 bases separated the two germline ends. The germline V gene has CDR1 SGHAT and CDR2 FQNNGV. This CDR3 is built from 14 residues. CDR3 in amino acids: CASSSWTATGGYTF. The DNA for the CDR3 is TGTGCCAGCAGCTCTTGGACCGCTACAGGAGGCTACACCTTC. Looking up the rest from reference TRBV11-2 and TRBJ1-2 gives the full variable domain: EAGVAQSPRYKIIEKRQSVAFWCNPISGHATLYWYQQILGQGPKLLIQFQNNGVVDDSQLPKDRFSAERLKGVDSTLKIQPAKLEDSAVYLCASSSWTATGGYTFGSGTRLTVV.

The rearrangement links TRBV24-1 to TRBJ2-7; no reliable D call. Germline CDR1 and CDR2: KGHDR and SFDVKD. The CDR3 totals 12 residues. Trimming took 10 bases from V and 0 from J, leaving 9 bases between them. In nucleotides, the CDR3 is TGTGCCACAAGACACGGCTCCTACGAGCAGTACTTC. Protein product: CATRHGSYEQYF.